This TCR beta chain was found in a study of lymphopenia after photon versus proton radiotherapy. Whole-study results and caveats: Survival link was tested only in deceased patients; proton benefit remains a possibility. Oligoclonal CD8+ Temra expansion after nadir drove photon patients' diversity drop. Under photons, naive T cells and diversity fell while effector/memory populations rose. In patients who died, overall survival fell as post-nadir TCR diversity dropped more.

About this clone: Its specificity is not known.

Libraries were prepared by immunoSEQ multiplex PCR; TCRdb keeps only in-frame clonotypes and omits some of them. The top ten clones hold around 2% of a sample with more than 45,000 clones, less than 85% of them seen once. The CDR3 covers 15 residues. In germline, CDR1 is SGHDT, CDR2 YYEEEE. V lost 1 base to trimming and J lost 1 base, with 10 bases between them. This TCR derives from a man between 60 and 75 years old with pancreatic cancer. Specimen: peripheral blood, collected from a patient treated with proton-based radiotherapy. The V call is TRBV5-6, the J call TRBJ2-3, with a weak D call TRBD1 (6 bases). The CDR3 region has the DNA TGTGCCAGCAGCTTGCGAGGGGGAGGCACAGATACGCAGTATTTT. This translates into CASSLRGGGTDTQYF.